This TCR beta chain was found in a study of CD8 T cells in Susac syndrome. Study observations and caveats: In Susac patients, clonal expansion was not detected in CD4+ cells.

Turning to this clonotype: What it binds is not known.

Susac syndrome patients met recently defined diagnostic criteria for definite or probable disease. RNA was extracted with the RNeasy kit, and a quantity of about 0.45 to 1 ug was reverse transcribed using random hexamers. The immunoSEQ assay covered 54 Vbeta and 13 Jbeta segments for CDR3. TCRdb ran MiXCR on the immunoSEQ multiplex PCR reads and lists one entry per CDR3 protein. The table records about 150,000 distinct CDR3 sequences, 85% to 95% of them present only once. This TCR was recovered from a human donor with Susac syndrome. Sequencing was done on a sample of CD4+ T cells from PBMCs.

The CDR3 reads CASSKGPGLNYGYTF. The CDR3 bases are TGTGCCAGCAGCAAAGGCCCAGGGCTTAACTATGGCTACACCTTC. The rearrangement uses TRBV21-1 and TRBJ1-2; the D call TRBD1 from the table was never checked on the DNA. TRBV21-1 is assigned pseudogene status. CDR3 size: 15 residues.